These T cell receptor beta chains were read from a single sample in a study of Ad26.COV2.S vaccination and SARS-CoV-2 variants. Sequenced by immunoSEQ multiplex PCR; TCRdb stores in-frame clones only, minus some. The top ten hold more than 3.5% of the sample, which has 350,000 to 500,000 clones, 90% seen once. Specimen: peripheral blood, collected in a trial of Ad26.COV2.S vaccine versus placebo. The receptors stem from a person aged 18 to 65 who received the Ad26.COV2.S COVID-19 vaccine or a placebo. The CDR3 runs from the conserved cysteine through the conserved F or W. The order of the fields is D gene, J gene, V gene, clone size, CDR3 DNA, CDR3 protein. A D gene is named only where the DNA matches it firmly. Expanded clones get a size class; other rows say once, few or many, or leave the size out.

TRBD2 TRBJ2-3 TRBV14 . TGTGCCAGCAGCCAATCGGGGGGGATCCCAGATACGCAGTATTTT CASSQSGGIPDTQYF
. TRBJ2-2 TRBV11-3 . TGTGCCAGCAGCTTAGTTAGCGGAGAAAACACCGGGGAGCTGTTTTTT CASSLVSGENTGELFF
. TRBJ1-2 TRBV9 once TGTGCCAGCAGCGCAACTCAGGAGTATGGCTACACCTTC CASSATQEYGYTF
TRBD1 TRBJ2-7 TRBV13 . TGTGCCAGCAGTCCACAGGGGGCCGAATACGAGCAGTACTTC CASSPQGAEYEQYF
. TRBJ1-5 TRBV27 . TGTGCCAGCAGTTCGGGAACCGACCCCATGGGAGAGCCCCAGCATTTT CASSSGTDPMGEPQHF
TRBD2 TRBJ2-3 TRBV27 . TGTGCCAGCAGTTTAACCCCCCAACTAGCGGGAGGGACAGATACGCAGTATTTT CASSLTPQLAGGTDTQYF
. TRBJ2-5 TRBV2 . TGTGCCAGCAGTAGGGATTCCCAAGAGACCCAGTACTTC CASSRDSQETQYF
. TRBJ2-5 TRBV5-1 . TGCGCCAGCAGCCCCGCGTGGGCCCCTCAAGAGACCCAGTACTTC CASSPAWAPQETQYF
TRBD1 TRBJ2-7 TRBV19 . TGTGCCAGTACCGCGACAGGGGGCTACGAGCAGTACTTC CASTATGGYEQYF
. TRBJ2-2 TRBV5-1 . TGCGCCAGCAGCTTGGGCCGGAGGGTGAGAGACACCGGGGAGCTGTTTTTT CASSLGRRVRDTGELFF
. TRBJ2-1 TRBV6-2/TRBV6-3 . TGTGCCAGCAGTTACTCCGACGAGGGGAGTGGCAATGAGCAGTTCTTC CASSYSDEGSGNEQFF
. TRBJ1-3 TRBV7-2 . TGTGCCAGCAGCTTATATGTTGGAAACACCATATATTTT CASSLYVGNTIYF
TRBD2 TRBJ2-3 TRBV9 once TGTGCCAGCAGCGTAGAGGGACTAGCGGGGCCGAATACGCAGTATTTT CASSVEGLAGPNTQYF
TRBD2 TRBJ2-5 TRBV10-3 . TGTGCCATCAGTGCGGCTAGCGGCCTATCGGGGCAAGAGACCCAGTACTTC CAISAASGLSGQETQYF
. TRBJ2-7 TRBV28 . TGTGCCAGCAGTTATGACAGGCGGAACTACGAGCAGTACTTC CASSYDRRNYEQYF
. TRBJ2-2 TRBV7-9 few TGTGCCAGCACCATTAAGTCAGGGGCGAACACCGGGGAGCTGTTTTTT CASTIKSGANTGELFF
. TRBJ1-3 TRBV7-9 . TGTGCCAGCAGCTTAGCCCACAGGGCGGTAGACACCATATATTTT CASSLAHRAVDTIYF
. TRBJ1-5 TRBV19 once TGTGCCAGCACCACCTTCTCCGGACCTAGCAATCAGCCCCAGCATTTT CASTTFSGPSNQPQHF
. TRBJ2-2 TRBV19 . TGTGCCAGTAGTAATACAGGGAACACCGGGGAGCTGTTTTTT CASSNTGNTGELFF
. TRBJ1-2 TRBV7-2 . TGTGCCAGCAGCTCGGGCCCCCTCGGAGGCTATGGCTACACCTTC CASSSGPLGGYGYTF
. TRBJ2-1 TRBV11-2 . TGTGCCAGCAGCACCTATTATCAAACAGGGAATGAGCAGTTCTTC CASSTYYQTGNEQFF
. TRBJ1-2 TRBV5-4 . TGTGCCAGCAGCTCGGGTCCCTCCCCTGGCTACACCTTC CASSSGPSPGYTF
TRBD2 TRBJ2-7 TRBV5-1 . TGCGCCAGCAGCTTGGAGCGGGAGTATGGCTACGAGCAGTACTTC CASSLEREYGYEQYF
TRBD1 TRBJ1-6 TRBV5-4 . TGTGCCAGCAGCTTGGGGGGACAGGCTAATTCACCCCTCCACTTT CASSLGGQANSPLHF
. TRBJ2-3 TRBV24-1 . TGTGCCACTAGCGCCACAGATACGCAGTATTTT CATSATDTQYF
. TRBJ2-1 TRBV7-2 . TGTGCCAGCAGCCCCGACTCGACCTACAATGAGCAGTTCTTC CASSPDSTYNEQFF
. TRBJ1-2 TRBV28 . TGTGCCAGCAGTTTGTCCCCGGGACTGAGCTACACCTTC CASSLSPGLSYTF
TRBD2 TRBJ2-5 TRBV5-4 once TGTGCCAGCAGCTTCCCAGGGACTAGTGGGCAGGGGACCCAGTACTTC CASSFPGTSGQGTQYF
TRBD2 TRBJ2-7 TRBV5-4 . TGTGCCAGCAGCTTCCTAGCGGGAGCACAAGAGCAGTACTTC CASSFLAGAQEQYF
TRBD1 TRBJ2-5 TRBV5-4 . TGTGCCAGCAGCCAACGGACAGGGTCAGAGACCCAGTACTTC CASSQRTGSETQYF
. TRBJ1-6 TRBV28 . TGTGCCAGCAGGCCCCGGGACGGAGCTAATTCACCCCTCCACTTT CASRPRDGANSPLHF
. TRBJ1-1 TRBV9 . TGTGCCAGCAGCGTAGTGGAGGGATGGACCACTGAAGCTTTCTTT CASSVVEGWTTEAFF
. TRBJ2-2 TRBV7-2 . TGTGCCAGCAGCTCGGTCGACCGAGCGAACACCGGGGAGCTGTTTTTT CASSSVDRANTGELFF
TRBD2 TRBJ2-1 TRBV28 once TGTGCCAGTCATGGACTAGCGGTCTACAATGAGCAGTTCTTC CASHGLAVYNEQFF
TRBD1 TRBJ2-2 TRBV9 . TGTGCCAGCAGCGTCTTTGATGTGGGGACAGGGTTAACCGGGGAGCTGTTTTTT CASSVFDVGTGLTGELFF
. TRBJ2-2 TRBV28 . TGTGCCAGCAGTCCTCTAGGGGGGAGGAACACCGGGGAGCTGTTTTTT CASSPLGGRNTGELFF
. TRBJ2-7 TRBV11-2 . TGTGCCAGCAGCTTAGATTCACCCCCACGCTACGAGCAGTACTTC CASSLDSPPRYEQYF
. TRBJ2-3 TRBV11-1 . TGTGCCAGCAGCTCGGACTCAGATACGCAGTATTTT CASSSDSDTQYF
. TRBJ2-1 TRBV6-4 . TGTGCCAGCAGTGACTCAGCGGGCCGAAGCGAGCAGTTCTTC CASSDSAGRSEQFF
. TRBJ2-1 TRBV12-3/TRBV12-4 . TGTGCCAGCGGGGGGAGCTCCTACAATGAGCAGTTCTTC CASGGSSYNEQFF
. TRBJ2-1 TRBV29-1 . TGCAGCTTTACGGCTACAGGGGAAAACCGAGCGGGGGTCCCCTACAATGAGCAGTTCTTC CSFTATGENRAGVPYNEQFF
TRBD2 TRBJ2-5 TRBV18 . TGTGCCAGCTCACCGAGGGAGGGCATTGAGACCCAGTACTTC CASSPREGIETQYF
TRBD1 TRBJ2-2 TRBV12-5 . TGTGCTAGTGGTCCGGGACAGGTGAACACCGGGGAGCTGTTTTTT CASGPGQVNTGELFF
TRBD2 TRBJ2-5 TRBV24-1 . TGTGCCACCAGTCCCGGGACTAGTCTTCGAGAGACCCAGTACTTC CATSPGTSLRETQYF
TRBD1 TRBJ1-2 TRBV5-5 once TGTGCCAGCAGCTTAGGGGGCGGCTATGGCTACACCTTC CASSLGGGYGYTF
. TRBJ2-1 TRBV24-1 . TGTGCCACCAGTGACAGATACAATGAGCAGTTCTTC CATSDRYNEQFF
. TRBJ2-3 TRBV18 . TGTGCCACCGCATCAATCACAGGGTTCACAGATACGCAGTATTTT CATASITGFTDTQYF
. TRBJ2-7 TRBV28 few TGTGCCAGCAGTTTAAGCTGGACAGCCAACGAGCAGTACTTC CASSLSWTANEQYF
. TRBJ2-7 TRBV19 . TGTGCCAGTAGGACTAGACAGGGCGGCGAGCAGTACTTC CASRTRQGGEQYF
TRBD1 TRBJ1-5 TRBV27 once TGTGCCAGCAGTTTTACAGGGGATAGCAATCAGCCCCAGCATTTT CASSFTGDSNQPQHF
TRBD1 TRBJ1-1 TRBV7-9 . TGTGCCAGCAGCGATCCTCAGGACAGGCAGGGGACTGAAGCTTTCTTT CASSDPQDRQGTEAFF
TRBD1 TRBJ1-4 TRBV7-9 . TGTGCCAGCAGTCAAACCGCCGGGACAGGGGAGGCAACTAATGAAAAACTGTTTTTT CASSQTAGTGEATNEKLFF
TRBD2 TRBJ2-3 TRBV24-1 . TGTGCCACCAGTGACCCAGGACTAGCGGGAGCCTGGGATACGCAGTATTTT CATSDPGLAGAWDTQYF
. TRBJ1-1 TRBV9 . TGTGCCAGCAGCGCCGCGGGGAGGAACACTGAAGCTTTCTTT CASSAAGRNTEAFF